This TCR beta chain was obtained from a study of CD8 T cells in ankylosing spondylitis. The CDR3 length is 14 residues. Per germline, CDR1 DFQATT and CDR2 SNEGSKA (reference sequence). With 6 bases removed from V and 7 bases from J, the gap between germline ends came to 16 bases. The table lists this clonotype with many counts. In TCRdb, the 5' RACE reads were re-called with MiXCR into one record per CDR3 protein. The sample has more than 300,000 distinct CDR3 sequences, roughly 12% seen once. The rearrangement links TRBV20-1 to TRBJ1-6; D is unclear. This receptor was obtained from a female donor with ankylosing spondylitis or in good health (not recorded which). The sequenced material came from blood, either unsorted or a sorted T cell fraction (not recorded which). CDR3 sequence: CSAHRVQQNSPLHF. CDR3 bases: TGCAGTGCCCACCGGGTCCAACAAAATTCACCCCTCCACTTT.